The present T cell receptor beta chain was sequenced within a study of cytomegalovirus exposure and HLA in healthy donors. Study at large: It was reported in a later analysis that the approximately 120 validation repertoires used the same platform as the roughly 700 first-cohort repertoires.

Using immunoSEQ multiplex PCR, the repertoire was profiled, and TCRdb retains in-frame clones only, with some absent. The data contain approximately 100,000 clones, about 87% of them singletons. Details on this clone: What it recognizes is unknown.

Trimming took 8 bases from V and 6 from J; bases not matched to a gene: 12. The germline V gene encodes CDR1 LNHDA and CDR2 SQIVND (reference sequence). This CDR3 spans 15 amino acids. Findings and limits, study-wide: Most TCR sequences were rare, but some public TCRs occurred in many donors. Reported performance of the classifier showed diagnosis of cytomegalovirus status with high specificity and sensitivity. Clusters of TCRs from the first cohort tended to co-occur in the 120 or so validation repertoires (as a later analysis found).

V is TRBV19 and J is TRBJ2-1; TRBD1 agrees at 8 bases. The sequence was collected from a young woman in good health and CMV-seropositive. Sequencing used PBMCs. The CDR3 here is CASATPGQVANEQFF. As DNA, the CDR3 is TGTGCCAGTGCCACCCCGGGACAGGTCGCCAATGAGCAGTTCTTC.